A single sample is the source of the 4 T cell receptor beta chains below, sequenced in a study of a mutant IDH1 vaccine in newly diagnosed glioma. The antigens of these receptors remain unknown. Assay: immunoSEQ multiplex PCR; the TCRdb copy retains only in-frame clones and omits some. Counted here are over 45,000 clones, about four fifths occurring once; the ten biggest clones make up around 6.2%. The sample's time point: week 23, last vaccination. Each dose delivered 300 ug of mutant IDH1 20-mer peptide subcutaneously with imiquimod. The sequencing here drew on PBMCs, taken from a glioma patient whose treatment included an IDH1 peptide vaccine. These receptor sequences come from a man aged 40-49 years with glioma.

The J gene is TRBJ1-5, the V gene TRBV6-5; no firm D call. Germline CDR1 MNHEY, CDR2 SVGAGI. V was shortened by 4 bases and J by 2 bases, with 12 bases between the two germline ends. The CDR3 loop spans 15 amino acids. The CDR3 sequence is CASSLGFTGNQPQHF. Here the CDR3 DNA reads TGTGCCAGCAGTTTGGGCTTCACGGGCAATCAGCCCCAGCATTTT.

The chain joins TRBV18 to TRBJ1-1; tentatively, D is TRBD1 (5 bases). The V end was cut by 3 bases, the J end by 4 bases, with 15 bases between. CDR1 is KGHSH and CDR2 is LQKENI in the germline V gene. This CDR3 is built from 15 residues. CDR3 residues: CASSPTGRGVTEAFF. The CDR3 nucleotides read TGTGCCAGCTCACCCACCGGGCGGGGCGTCACTGAAGCTTTCTTT.

The rearrangement uses TRBV14 and TRBJ1-2; TRBD1 might be the D (5 bases). CDR1 is SGHDN and CDR2 is FVKESK in the germline V gene. Trimming removed 1 base at V and 6 bases at J, with 9 bases between. This CDR3 has 13 residues. This CDR3 is CASSQARVDGYTF. CDR3 nucleotide sequence: TGTGCCAGCAGCCAAGCCAGGGTGGATGGCTACACCTTC.

By its share, this clone is medium-sized. The rearrangement joins TRBV5-1 to TRBJ2-7; D is unresolved. Deletions cut 0 bases from V and 3 bases from J, with 7 bases between. This CDR3 comprises 13 residues. The germline CDR1 and CDR2 sequences are SGHRS and YFSETQ. This CDR3 reads CASSLDAIYEQYF. CDR3 in DNA: TGCGCCAGCAGCTTGGACGCCATCTACGAGCAGTACTTC.